What follows are 30 T cell receptor beta chains derived from one specimen sequenced in a study of cytomegalovirus exposure and HLA in healthy donors. The PCR had 60 Vbeta and 13 Jbeta primers. The data were produced by immunoSEQ multiplex PCR, yet TCRdb's version contains in-frame clones alone and is incomplete. The sample carries 100,000 to 150,000 clones, approximately 87% recorded once. The specimen sequenced was PBMCs. These receptors originate from a young man in good health and CMV-seropositive.

The rearrangement uses TRBV4-2 and TRBJ2-7, with TRBD2 matching over 12 bases. The CDR3 runs to 15 residues. CDR1 and CDR2 (germline): LGHNA, YNFKEQ. V was clipped by 2 bases and J by 5 bases; unmatched bases: 4. This CDR3 reads CASSQRTSGADEQYF. The DNA of the CDR3 is TGTGCCAGCAGCCAACGGACTAGCGGGGCCGACGAGCAGTACTTC.

The gene calls are TRBV13 and TRBJ1-2; TRBD1 agrees at 10 bases. The germline V gene encodes CDR1 PRHDT and CDR2 FYEKMQ (reference sequence). This CDR3 is built from 15 residues. With 5 bases clipped from V and 4 bases from J, the junction kept 7 bases outside the gene matches. This CDR3 is CASSRDRGRGYGYTF. CDR3 sequence (DNA): TGTGCCAGCAGCCGCGACAGGGGGCGGGGCTATGGCTACACCTTC.

The CDR3 sequence is CASSHGQGAYTGELFF. CDR3 bases: TGCGCCAGCAGCCACGGACAGGGGGCATACACCGGGGAGCTGTTTTTT. The chain uses TRBV5-1 and TRBJ2-2; 11 bases match TRBD1. The CDR3 contains 16 residues. The germline V gene has CDR1 SGHRS and CDR2 YFSETQ. Trimming at V came to 4 bases and at J to 3 bases, leaving 5 bases not matched to a gene.

V usage is TRBV6-5 and J usage is TRBJ2-1, with TRBD1 matching over 7 bases. V shed 5 bases, J shed 3 bases, and the junction held 7 bases outside the gene matches. CDR1 is MNHEY and CDR2 is SVGAGI in the germline V gene. There are 15 residues in the CDR3. The CDR3 loop is CASSLRQGLYNEQFF. The CDR3 bases are TGTGCCAGCAGTCTTCGACAGGGTCTCTACAATGAGCAGTTCTTC.

The chain couples TRBV29-1 to TRBJ1-1, with 8 bases fitting TRBD1. V dropped 2 bases and J dropped 8; count of bases not matched to a gene: 4. The germline gives CDR1 SQVTM, CDR2 ANQGSEA. This CDR3 is built from 12 residues. The CDR3 sequence is CSVEMTGAEAFF. CDR3 bases: TGCAGCGTTGAAATGACAGGGGCGGAAGCTTTCTTT.

The chain uses TRBV9 and TRBJ2-2; D unclear. The CDR3 has 11 residues. Trimming took off 3 bases at V and 8 bases at J, with 5 bases between the two ends. Germline lookup yields CDR1 SGDLS and CDR2 YYNGEE. CDR3 nucleotides: TGTGCCAGCAGCGGAGGAGGGGAGCTGTTTTTT. It yields the protein CASSGGGELFF.

This clone was seen only a few times. V is TRBV6-6 and J is TRBJ2-7; 8 positions agree with TRBD1. V was clipped by 6 bases and J by 6 bases; unmatched bases: 7. Germline CDR1 and CDR2: MNHNY and SVGAGI (reference sequence). CDR3 length: 13 amino acids. CDR3 bases: TGTGCCAGCAGCAGACAGGGGTTGACCGAGCAGTACTTC. This gives the protein CASSRQGLTEQYF.

The chain recombines TRBV6-5 with TRBJ1-1; 7 bases align to TRBD1. Trimming took 7 bases from V and 3 from J; bases not matched to a gene: 8. The germline V gene encodes CDR1 MNHEY and CDR2 SVGAGI. The CDR3 is 14 amino acids. The CDR3 loop reads CASTPTGVYTEAFF. The CDR3, as DNA: TGTGCCAGCACCCCCACAGGGGTTTACACTGAAGCTTTCTTT.

This clone was seen a handful of times. This sequence joins TRBV4-2 and TRBJ1-2; TRBD1 agrees at 7 bases. The J segment lost 1 base and the V segment lost 1 base, leaving 0 bases of the junction unmatched. Germline-derived CDR1 and CDR2 are LGHNA and YNFKEQ. This CDR3 region has 14 residues. CDR3 region: CASSQGDSNYGYTF. Here the CDR3 DNA reads TGTGCCAGCAGCCAAGGGGACAGTAACTATGGCTACACCTTC.

Worth noting for this clone: Distinct nucleotide sequences in the sample also encode this CDR3. This sequence joins TRBV5-4 and TRBJ2-7; 7 bases fit TRBD2. V lost 3 bases to trimming and J lost 4 bases; unmatched junction nucleotides: 1. Germline loops: CDR1 SGHNT, CDR2 YYREEE (reference sequence). This CDR3 spans 12 amino acids. The CDR3 loop reads CASSSGGYEQYF. DNA for the CDR3: TGTGCCAGCAGCTCGGGAGGATACGAGCAGTACTTC. Variable domain in full (rest from reference TRBV5-4 and TRBJ2-7): ETGVTQSPTHLIKTRGQQVTLRCSSQSGHNTVSWYQQALGQGPQFIFQYYREEENGRGNFPPRFSGLQFPNYSSELNVNALELDDSALYLCASSSGGYEQYFGPGTRLTVT.

V is TRBV4-1 and J is TRBJ2-3; maybe TRBD1 (7 bases). CDR1 is MGHRA, CDR2 YSYEKL, per germline. This CDR3 has 16 residues. The V and J ends lost 4 bases and 3 bases respectively, with 17 bases between them. The DNA of the CDR3 is TGCGCCAGCAGCCGCGCAGGGGGGATAGGAACAGATACGCAGTATTTT. It specifies CASSRAGGIGTDTQYF.

This chain joins TRBV5-1 and TRBJ2-5; TRBD1 matches 7 bases. This CDR3 is 15 amino acids long. Trimming took 4 bases from V and 5 from J; bases not matched to a gene: 11. Germline-derived CDR1 and CDR2 are SGHRS and YFSETQ. The DNA of the CDR3 is TGCGCCAGCAGCACCCCGGACAGGATGACGGAGACCCAGTACTTC. It is translated as CASSTPDRMTETQYF.

This chain links TRBV7-3 with TRBJ1-1; D is uncertain. Per the germline V gene, CDR1 is SGHTA and CDR2 is FQGTGA. V lost 3 bases, J lost 0 bases, and 5 bases lay in between. The CDR3 covers 13 residues. CDR3 sequence reads: CASSFEMNTEAFF. The DNA of the CDR3 is TGTGCCAGCAGCTTCGAGATGAACACTGAAGCTTTCTTT.

This sequence joins TRBV9 and TRBJ2-1; 9 nucleotides match TRBD2. Germline V gene data show CDR1 as SGDLS and CDR2 as YYNGEE. The CDR3 is made up of 18 amino acids. With V trimmed by 1 base and J by 4 bases, 12 bases remained unmatched. The CDR3 DNA sequence: TGTGCCAGCAGCGTATCGGGGACGACTAGCGGAGAATACAATGAGCAGTTCTTC. Translation: CASSVSGTTSGEYNEQFF.

A single count supports this clone. The V call is TRBV19, the J call TRBJ1-5; no clear D gene. V was trimmed by 6 bases and J by 0 bases, leaving 12 bases between them. Germline lookup yields CDR1 LNHDA and CDR2 SQIVND (reference sequence). There are 15 residues in the CDR3. The CDR3 nucleotides are TGTGCCAGTAGAGAGACACAGTATAGCAATCAGCCCCAGCATTTT. As protein: CASRETQYSNQPQHF.

This clone has only one observation. This rearrangement joins TRBV6-5 to TRBJ1-2; the match to TRBD1 covers 7 bases. Germline CDR1 is MNHEY and CDR2 is SVGAGI. V lost 7 bases and J lost 6; bases outside the gene matches: 11. The CDR3 sequence is 14 residues long. DNA of the CDR3: TGTGCCAGCACTCAAACAGGGGCCCTCGATGGCTACACCTTC. It codes for CASTQTGALDGYTF.

The chain links TRBV5-4 to TRBJ2-5; TRBD1 is a possible D gene (6 bases). Trimming cost V 1 base and J 3 bases, with 7 bases left between them. The CDR3 length is 13 residues. CDR1 and CDR2 from the germline V gene are SGHNT and YYREEE (reference sequence). The CDR3 reads CASSLSGEETQYF. The CDR3 DNA reads as TGTGCCAGCAGCTTGTCAGGGGAAGAGACCCAGTACTTC.

This chain links TRBV5-6 with TRBJ2-7; the match to TRBD2 covers 13 bases. Germline loops: CDR1 SGHDT, CDR2 YYEEEE. The CDR3 has 15 amino acids. The J segment lost 3 bases and the V segment lost 3 bases, leaving 3 bases of the junction unmatched. CDR3 coding DNA: TGTGCCAGCAGCTCTGGGACTAGCGGGGTCTACGAGCAGTACTTC. Translating gives CASSSGTSGVYEQYF.

The chain's CDR3 is CASSRDFNSPLHF. The CDR3, as DNA: TGCGCCAGCAGCCGGGACTTTAATTCACCCCTCCACTTT. This chain joins TRBV5-1 and TRBJ1-6; tentatively, D is TRBD1 (5 bases). V was pared by 4 bases and J by 6 bases, with 8 bases between. The CDR3 totals 13 residues. Germline V gives CDR1 SGHRS, CDR2 YFSETQ.

The rearrangement uses TRBV6-1 and TRBJ1-5, with D possibly being TRBD1 (6 bases). There are 14 residues in the CDR3. The germline CDR1 and CDR2 sequences are MNHNS and SASEGT. V dropped 4 bases and J dropped 2 bases, with 9 bases sitting between them. The CDR3: CASSGRGGNQPQHF. The DNA of the CDR3 is TGTGCCAGCAGTGGCAGGGGTGGCAATCAGCCCCAGCATTTT.

The chain recombines TRBV19 with TRBJ1-2, with D possibly TRBD1 on 6 matching bases. Germline V gene lookup returns CDR1 LNHDA and CDR2 SQIVND (reference sequence). V lost 6 bases and J 4 bases, leaving 6 bases between the germline ends. The CDR3 totals 11 residues. The DNA of the CDR3 is TGTGCCAGTAGACAGGGCTATGGCTACACCTTC. It encodes CASRQGYGYTF. The full variable domain, rest sourced from reference TRBV19 and TRBJ1-2, is DGGITQSPKYLFRKEGQNVTLSCEQNLNHDAMYWYRQDPGQGLRLIYYSQIVNDFQKGDIAEGYSVSREKKESFPLTVTSAQKNPTAFYLCASRQGYGYTFGSGTRLTVV.

The chain has TRBV7-9 and TRBJ1-2; possibly TRBD1 for D (5 bases). V was shortened by 1 base and J by 8 bases, with 11 bases between the two germline ends. The germline V gene encodes CDR1 SEHNR and CDR2 FQNEAQ (reference sequence). The CDR3 has 13 residues. In DNA form, the CDR3 reads TGTGCCAGCAGCTTAGTAGGGGAAAGCGGCTACACCTTC. Translating it yields CASSLVGESGYTF.

CDR3 in amino acids: CSVAGGTNYGYTF. CDR3 nucleotides: TGCAGCGTTGCAGGGGGCACTAACTATGGCTACACCTTC. The chain joins TRBV29-1 to TRBJ1-2; 8 positions match TRBD1. The CDR3 covers 13 residues. V was clipped by 4 bases and J by 0 bases; unmatched bases: 1. Per germline, CDR1 SQVTM and CDR2 ANQGSEA. Full variable domain (remainder filled in from reference TRBV29-1 and TRBJ1-2): SAVISQKPSRDICQRGTSLTIQCQVDSQVTMMFWYRQQPGQSLTLIATANQGSEATYESGFVIDKFPISRPNLTFSTLTVSNMSPEDSSIYLCSVAGGTNYGYTFGSGTRLTVV.

The chain recombines TRBV7-8 with TRBJ2-1; weak D call: TRBD1 (6 bases). Looked up from germline, CDR1 is SGHVS and CDR2 is FQNEAQ. This CDR3 has 16 residues. V lost 5 bases, J lost 0 bases, and 14 bases lay in between. This CDR3 reads CASSLRTGSSYNEQFF. The CDR3 bases are TGTGCCAGCAGCCTGCGAACAGGGAGCTCCTACAATGAGCAGTTCTTC.

The gene calls are TRBV28 and TRBJ1-2; D is unclear. CDR3 length equals 12 residues. Germline V lookup: CDR1 MDHEN, CDR2 SYDVKM. V was clipped by 1 base and J by 5 bases, with 5 bases between them. The CDR3 DNA is TGTGCCAGCAGTTTATTCAGATATGGCTACACCTTC. It specifies CASSLFRYGYTF.

V is TRBV15 and J is TRBJ2-7, with TRBD1 identical over 8 bases. The length of the CDR3 is 13 residues. Germline CDR1 reads LNHNV; CDR2 reads YYDKDF (reference sequence). With V trimmed by 7 bases and J by 3 bases, 5 bases remained unmatched. In DNA, the CDR3 is TGTGCCACCAACTCGGACAGGGACTACGAGCAGTACTTC. This encodes CATNSDRDYEQYF.

This clone has more than one count but fewer than ten. V usage is TRBV2 and J usage is TRBJ2-1; 8 bases agree with TRBD1. Germline loops: CDR1 SNHLY, CDR2 FYNNEI. V trimming: 4 bases; J trimming: 6 bases; junction bases outside the gene matches: 5. The CDR3 is 14 amino acids. CDR3 protein: CASSVETGVNEQFF. CDR3 in DNA: TGTGCCAGCAGTGTAGAGACAGGGGTCAATGAGCAGTTCTTC.

The CDR3 nucleotides are TGCGCCAGCAGAGGGCAGGGGTATGGCTACACCTTC. Protein product: CASRGQGYGYTF. V and J are TRBV5-1 and TRBJ1-2, with a possible D match to TRBD1 (6 bases). Germline V gene sequence: CDR1 SGHRS, CDR2 YFSETQ. The ends were cut back, 5 bases at V and 5 bases at J, with 10 bases in the middle. The CDR3 is made up of 12 amino acids.

CDR3 DNA: TGTGCCAGCAGCTTAGTTCCGGGGGGCGTCGAAAAAGAGACCCAGTACTTC. Protein product: CASSLVPGGVEKETQYF. J is TRBJ2-5 and V is TRBV7-6; D may be TRBD2 (7 bases). This CDR3 comprises 17 residues. Germline lookup yields CDR1 SGHVS and CDR2 FNYEAQ. V shed 1 base and J shed 3 bases, with 18 bases lying between them.

The chain couples TRBV6-4 to TRBJ1-1; D is uncertain. The germline V and J ends were trimmed by 1 base and 0 bases, with 6 bases remaining between them. The CDR3 is made up of 14 amino acids. The germline V gene encodes CDR1 MRHNA and CDR2 SNTAGT. The CDR3 DNA reads TGTGCCAGCAGTGACTTCTCCTTGAACACTGAAGCTTTCTTT. Protein product: CASSDFSLNTEAFF.